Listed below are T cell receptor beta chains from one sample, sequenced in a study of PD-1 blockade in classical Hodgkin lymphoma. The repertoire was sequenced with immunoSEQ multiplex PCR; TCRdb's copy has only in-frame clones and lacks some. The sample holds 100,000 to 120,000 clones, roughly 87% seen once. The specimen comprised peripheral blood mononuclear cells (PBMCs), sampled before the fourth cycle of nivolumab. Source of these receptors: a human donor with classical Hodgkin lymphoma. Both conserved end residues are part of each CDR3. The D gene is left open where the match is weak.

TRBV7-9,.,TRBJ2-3,TGTGCCAGCAGCCCAAAGCCGGGGTCGGGAGATACAGATACGCAGTATTTT,CASSPKPGSGDTDTQYF
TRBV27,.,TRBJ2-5,TGTGCCAGCTCTACCATCGGGGAGACCCAGTACTTC,CASSTIGETQYF
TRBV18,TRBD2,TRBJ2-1,TGTGCCAGCTCGCAACTAGCGGGTAATGAGCAGTTCTTC,CASSQLAGNEQFF
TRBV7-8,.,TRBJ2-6,TGTGCCAGCAGCTTAAATCCTGGGGCCAACGTCCTGACTTTC,CASSLNPGANVLTF
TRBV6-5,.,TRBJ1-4,TGTGCCAGCAGCCGTTCGAGGGGGGGAGAAAAACTGTTTTTT,CASSRSRGGEKLFF
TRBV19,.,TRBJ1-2,TGTGCCAGTAGTAGTAACAGATATGGCTACACCTTC,CASSSNRYGYTF
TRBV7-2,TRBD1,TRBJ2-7,TGTGCCAGCAGCTCTAACAGGGGAGAAGGTTACCGGCAGTACTTC,CASSSNRGEGYRQYF
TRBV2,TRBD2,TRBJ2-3,TGTGCCAGCAGTCCACTGGGACTAGCGGTTAGCACAGATACGCAGTATTTT,CASSPLGLAVSTDTQYF
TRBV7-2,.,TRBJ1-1,TGTGCCAGCAGCTTACTGAGTACTGAAGCTTTCTTT,CASSLLSTEAFF
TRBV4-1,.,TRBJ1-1,TGCGCCAGCAGCCAAGTGGGGCTCGGCACTGAAGCTTTCTTT,CASSQVGLGTEAFF
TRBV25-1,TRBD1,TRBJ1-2,TGTGCCAGCAGCCCGGGACAGTTTGACTATGGCTACACCTTC,CASSPGQFDYGYTF